This TCR beta chain was recovered during a study of shared clonotypes between healthy human individuals. Study-wide points: Clonotypes shared by all four sorted-subset donors had higher generation probabilities than non-shared clonotypes. The naive CD4 repertoires of several donors were compared, and roughly 5% of clonotypes were shared.

Germline values: CDR1 SGHDT, CDR2 YYEEEE. Between the trimmed V and J ends, which lost 4 bases and 4 bases, there was a span of 13 bases. This CDR3 spans 14 amino acids. Concerning this clone: Its target is not known.

Libraries were prepared by immunoSEQ multiplex PCR; TCRdb keeps only in-frame clonotypes and omits some of them. The data show approximately 400,000 clones, about 96% seen once. CD8 memory combined CD45RO+ cells with CCR7-negative CD45RA+ TemRA cells. The chain has TRBV5-6 and TRBJ2-3, with D perhaps TRBD1 (6 bases). The material sequenced was memory CD8+ T cells sorted from blood. The subset: CD45RO+ cells pooled with CCR7-negative TemRA cells. The receptor was derived from a man aged 25-40 years in good health. CDR3 nucleotides: TGTGCCAGCAGCACTCCCGACAGGCCAGATACGCAGTATTTT. Amino acid sequence: CASSTPDRPDTQYF.